One sample yielded the 11 T cell receptor beta chains listed below, sequenced in a study of blood T cells in healthy people across ages (dated by TCRdb to 2013 to 2016). Libraries were built with 5' RACE. Sequencer: Illumina HiSeq 2500. A second 7 to 11 cycle PCR used a sample-barcoded 5' primer and a J-beta primer mix. TCRdb redid the processing of the public reads, applying fastp at Q25 and MiXCR, and retained in-frame beta chains. Each record represents a unique CDR3 protein, reported with the most common genes and DNA among its rows. Counted in this sample were over 1,500,000 distinct CDR3 sequences; just under 50% of them appeared once. The top ten clonotypes cover over 2% of the sample. The sequencing input was blood. All receptors come from a woman between 35 and 50 years old in good health.

The chain is built from TRBV10-1 and TRBJ2-3, with 10 nucleotides matching TRBD2. CDR3 length: 17 amino acids. The J segment lost 0 bases and the V segment lost 3 bases, leaving 6 bases of the junction unmatched. The germline V gene has CDR1 WNHNN and CDR2 SYGVQD (reference sequence). Here the CDR3 DNA reads TGCGCCAGCAGTGACCCCGGGACTAGCGTGAGCACAGATACGCAGTATTTT. Its protein is CASSDPGTSVSTDTQYF.

The chain couples TRBV7-9 to TRBJ2-3; D unresolved. V shed 5 bases and J shed 5 bases, with 20 bases lying between them. This CDR3 has 16 amino acids. In germline, CDR1 is SEHNR, CDR2 FQNEAQ (reference sequence). The chain's CDR3 is CASSNLGFGKQDTQYF. The CDR3 DNA sequence: TGTGCCAGCAGCAACCTGGGGTTCGGAAAACAAGATACGCAGTATTTT.

The chain recombines TRBV7-2 with TRBJ2-7, with a possible D match to TRBD2 (6 bases). Per germline, CDR1 SGHTA and CDR2 FQGNSA. V was clipped by 7 bases and J by 2 bases, with 12 bases between them. This CDR3 spans 13 amino acids. DNA of the CDR3: TGTGCCAGCAATAACGGGGGTCCCTACGAGCAGTACTTC. Encoded protein: CASNNGGPYEQYF.

As DNA, the CDR3 is TGTGCCAGCAGCTCTGGGGGTGTTCTAGGCACAGATACGCAGTATTTT. Protein sequence: CASSSGGVLGTDTQYF. This chain uses TRBV7-2 with TRBJ2-3; D could derive from TRBD1 or TRBD2 (5 bases each). This CDR3 contains 16 residues. Trimming pared 4 bases from V and 1 base from J, leaving 15 bases between. CDR1 is SGHTA, CDR2 FQGNSA, per germline.

The chain links TRBV10-1 to TRBJ2-5; 11 nucleotides match TRBD1. The CDR3 covers 15 residues. V gave up 1 base and J gave up 14 bases; unmatched junction bases: 12. Germline lookup yields CDR1 WNHNN and CDR2 SYGVQD (reference sequence). CDR3 amino acids: CASSEFGTGGGEHYF. The CDR3 DNA sequence: TGCGCCAGCAGTGAGTTTGGGACAGGGGGTGGCGAGCACTACTTC.

The V and J genes are TRBV28 and TRBJ2-5; 9 bases are a match to TRBD1. The end of the DNA aligns better with TRBJ2-4, so the J call may be wrong. The germline gives CDR1 MDHEN, CDR2 SYDVKM. The CDR3 runs 15 residues. The chain's CDR3 is CASSFITGGLHIQYF. CDR3 DNA sequence: TGTGCCAGCAGTTTTATCACAGGGGGCTTACACATTCAGTACTTC.

This clonotype was picked up a small number of times. For the CDR3, the DNA is TGTGCCAGCAGTTGGGACAGGGGCGGAGAGCAGTACTTC. This translates into CASSWDRGGEQYF. V usage is TRBV27 and J usage is TRBJ2-7; 10 bases fit TRBD1. Germline trimming cut 4 bases from V and 7 bases from J; bases unmatched to any gene: 4. The CDR3 contains 13 residues. Germline CDR1 is MNHEY and CDR2 is SMNVEV (reference sequence).

The gene calls are TRBV5-4 and TRBJ2-3; D possibly corresponds to TRBD1 (5 bases). The germline V and J ends were trimmed by 4 bases and 1 base, with 16 bases remaining between them. The CDR3 extends over 16 amino acids. Germline V gene sequence: CDR1 SGHNT, CDR2 YYREEE (reference sequence). The CDR3 nucleotides are TGTGCCAGCAGCCCACAAGGAAGGGGCGGCACAGATACGCAGTATTTT. As protein: CASSPQGRGGTDTQYF. Drawing the rest from reference TRBV5-4 and TRBJ2-3, the complete variable domain is ETGVTQSPTHLIKTRGQQVTLRCSSQSGHNTVSWYQQALGQGPQFIFQYYREEENGRGNFPPRFSGLQFPNYSSELNVNALELDDSALYLCASSPQGRGGTDTQYFGPGTRLTVL.

This clonotype was detected once. The chain recombines TRBV6-5 with TRBJ1-5; no definite D call. Trimming stripped 7 bases from V and 0 bases from J, with 10 bases between. Germline loops: CDR1 MNHEY, CDR2 SVGAGI. CDR3 length: 14 amino acids. CDR3 sequence reads: CASNTVPSNQPQHF. The CDR3, as DNA: TGTGCCAGCAATACAGTCCCTAGCAATCAGCCCCAGCATTTT.

Comment on this clonotype: Relative to the germline gene, one junction end is altered; a read error may explain this. The gene calls are TRBV12-3 or TRBV12-4 and TRBJ2-7; TRBD2 aligns across 7 bases. CDR3 length equals 15 residues. The CDR3 coding sequence is TGTGCCAGCAGTTTAACAGCGGGAAATACCTACGGGCAGTACTTC. Amino acids: CASSLTAGNTYGQYF.

This chain uses TRBV29-1 with TRBJ2-1; no clear D gene. The length of the CDR3 is 12 residues. The germline gives CDR1 SQVTM, CDR2 ANQGSEA. V gave up 6 bases and J gave up 13 bases, with 19 bases separating them. CDR3 in DNA: TGCAGCGTCAATGTCGTCGTAGAGACCCAGTTCTTC. It specifies CSVNVVVETQFF.